One and the same sample provided the 26 T cell receptor beta chains below, sequenced in a study of radiation and T cells in renal cell carcinoma. Some clones are missing from TCRdb's copy, which holds only in-frame ones; the method was immunoSEQ multiplex PCR. The repertoire holds more than 9,500 clones, with roughly 65% as singletons. Treatment denoted: treatment-naive control, cytoreductive nephrectomy. The sample was tumor tissue, taken from a patient whose treatment was nephrectomy without radiotherapy. These receptors originate from a woman of 80 years or more with renal cell carcinoma.

This rearrangement joins TRBV9 to TRBJ1-2; possible D gene TRBD1, 5 bases. The CDR3 totals 15 residues. The germline CDR1 and CDR2 sequences are SGDLS and YYNGEE. V was trimmed by 0 bases and J by 5 bases, leaving 14 bases between them. CDR3: CASSVEAGWEYGYTF. CDR3 bases: TGTGCCAGCAGCGTAGAGGCAGGGTGGGAGTATGGCTACACCTTC.

This chain joins TRBV6-1 and TRBJ1-3, with D uncertain. Germline CDR1 and CDR2: MNHNS and SASEGT. The CDR3 covers 15 residues. V lost 2 bases to trimming and J lost 3 bases, with 11 bases between them. In DNA, the CDR3 is TGTGCCAGCAGTGAACTCCGGTTTCTTGGAAACACCATATATTTT. Translated, it gives CASSELRFLGNTIYF.

The chain uses TRBV7-3 and TRBJ2-1; the D is unclear. Germline V gene sequence: CDR1 SGHTA, CDR2 FQGTGA. Trimming left V 6 bases short and J 5 bases short, with 17 bases between. CDR3 length: 15 residues. The chain's CDR3 is CASSQKPADNNEQFF. CDR3 nucleotide sequence: TGTGCCAGCAGTCAAAAACCCGCCGATAACAATGAGCAGTTCTTC.

The rearrangement joins TRBV5-6 to TRBJ1-3, with D unresolved. CDR3 length: 15 residues. With 3 bases removed from V and 0 bases from J, the gap between germline ends came to 10 bases. The germline V gene encodes CDR1 SGHDT and CDR2 YYEEEE. The CDR3 DNA follows: TGTGCCAGCAGCTCGCCAGGATTCTCTGGAAACACCATATATTTT. Residues: CASSSPGFSGNTIYF.

The V and J genes are TRBV5-1 and TRBJ2-7; D is unresolved. V lost 1 base to trimming and J lost 5 bases, with 10 bases between them. CDR3 length: 13 residues. CDR1 SGHRS and CDR2 YFSETQ come from the germline V gene. CDR3 DNA: TGCGCCAGCAGCTTGAATCTAGTTGACGAGCAGTACTTC. It translates to CASSLNLVDEQYF.

A few counts support this clone. The V gene is TRBV7-9, the J gene TRBJ1-2; 7 bases are a match to TRBD1. The CDR3 has 14 residues. Germline values: CDR1 SEHNR, CDR2 FQNEAQ (reference sequence). Trimming cost V 5 bases and J 5 bases; bases outside gene matches: 8. The chain's CDR3 is CASSTGAGHYGYTF. The CDR3 region has the DNA TGTGCCAGCAGCACAGGGGCGGGTCATTATGGCTACACCTTC.

This clone was observed a single time. The CDR3 DNA reads TGTGCCAGCAGCTTTCTGGCTACATCTGAAGCTTTCTTT. Translated: CASSFLATSEAFF. This sequence joins TRBV6-6 and TRBJ1-1, with D uncertain. The CDR3 is 13 residues long. Trimming shortened V by 6 bases and J by 6 bases, and 14 bases separated the two germline ends. CDR1 is MNHNY, CDR2 SVGAGI, per germline (reference sequence).

This clone appeared a single time. The chain carries TRBV6-1 and TRBJ2-7; 7 bases map to TRBD1. CDR3 length: 13 amino acids. After removal of 5 bases from V and 5 bases from J, the junction contained 6 bases not matched to a gene. Germline CDR1 reads MNHNS; CDR2 reads SASEGT. The CDR3 nucleotides read TGTGCCAGCAGTCACAGGGGAATGGACGAGCAGTACGTC. It yields the protein CASSHRGMDEQYV.

This rearrangement joins TRBV13 to TRBJ2-6; the match to TRBD2 covers 8 bases. The J segment lost 0 bases and the V segment lost 6 bases, leaving 10 bases of the junction unmatched. The CDR3 extends over 18 amino acids. Germline assignment: CDR1 PRHDT and CDR2 FYEKMQ (reference sequence). The CDR3 here is CASSAGTRRTSGANVLTF. CDR3 nucleotides: TGTGCCAGCAGTGCCGGGACTAGAAGGACCTCTGGGGCCAACGTCCTGACTTTC.

The chain is built from TRBV19 and TRBJ1-1; D call uncertain. Germline V gives CDR1 LNHDA, CDR2 SQIVND (reference sequence). The CDR3 has 18 residues. V was cut by 4 bases and J by 2 bases, with 23 bases left in between. The DNA for the CDR3 is TGTGCCAGTAGTAAGTCTGTCTTTCTACGGACGCCCAACACTGAAGCTTTCTTT. Its protein product is CASSKSVFLRTPNTEAFF.

The gene calls are TRBV4-1 and TRBJ2-2; tentatively, D is TRBD2 (6 bases). V shed 1 base and J shed 2 bases, with 8 bases lying between them. The length of the CDR3 is 15 residues. Germline-derived CDR1 and CDR2 are MGHRA and YSYEKL. Here the CDR3 DNA reads TGCGCCAGCAGCCAAGTAGCGGATAACACCGGGGAGCTGTTTTTT. Translated, it gives CASSQVADNTGELFF.

The chain uses TRBV27 and TRBJ2-2, with TRBD1 identical over 11 bases. The CDR3 is 16 residues long. J lost 4 bases, V lost 4 bases, and 5 bases had no gene match. Germline CDR1 and CDR2: MNHEY and SMNVEV (reference sequence). CDR3: CASSYWGQGGTGELFF. In nucleotides, the CDR3 is TGTGCCAGCAGTTACTGGGGACAGGGGGGCACCGGGGAGCTGTTTTTT.

The chain joins TRBV15 to TRBJ1-1; D might be TRBD1 (5 bases). In germline, CDR1 is LNHNV, CDR2 YYDKDF (reference sequence). V was clipped by 0 bases and J by 1 base, with 6 bases between them. The CDR3 spans 14 residues. The CDR3 loop is CATSRDRGNTEAFF. In DNA form, the CDR3 reads TGTGCCACCAGCAGAGATAGGGGGAACACTGAAGCTTTCTTT.

This chain connects TRBV7-9 to TRBJ2-6; 10 nucleotides line up with TRBD1. The length of the CDR3 is 18 residues. Unmatched junction bases numbered 9, after V lost 4 bases and J lost 3 bases. Germline loops: CDR1 SEHNR, CDR2 FQNEAQ (reference sequence). This CDR3 reads CASSWGQGRFGGANVLTF. The CDR3, as DNA: TGTGCCAGCAGCTGGGGACAGGGGAGGTTTGGTGGGGCCAACGTCCTGACTTTC.

This clone was counted once. The chain is built from TRBV5-1 and TRBJ1-6; tentative D call: TRBD1 (6 bases). With 5 bases removed from V and 7 bases from J, the gap between germline ends came to 16 bases. The germline gives CDR1 SGHRS, CDR2 YFSETQ. The CDR3 is 15 residues long. CDR3 nucleotide sequence: TGCGCCAGCAGTCCCGCTCTGGGGGCGAATTCACCCCTCCACTTT. Amino acid sequence: CASSPALGANSPLHF.

V and J are TRBV7-2 and TRBJ2-2; a weak D match, TRBD2 (6 bases). In germline, CDR1 is SGHTA, CDR2 FQGNSA. The V end lost 5 bases, the J end lost 3 bases, and 7 bases lay between the germline ends. The CDR3 runs 13 residues. The CDR3, as DNA: TGTGCCAGCAGCCGGGACTACACCGGGGAGCTGTTTTTT. As protein: CASSRDYTGELFF.

V usage is TRBV6-5 and J usage is TRBJ1-2; D is undetermined. With 2 bases removed from V and 2 bases from J, the gap between germline ends came to 9 bases. Looked up from germline, CDR1 is MNHEY and CDR2 is SVGAGI. The CDR3 extends over 14 amino acids. The CDR3 loop is CASSYDGRNYGYTF. CDR3 bases: TGTGCCAGCAGTTACGACGGACGGAACTATGGCTACACCTTC.

This clone is classed as medium-sized (0.01 to 0.1%). The rearrangement uses TRBV7-8 and TRBJ1-2; D unclear. Germline V gives CDR1 SGHVS, CDR2 FQNEAQ. There are 13 residues in the CDR3. Trimming pared 5 bases from V and 5 bases from J, leaving 12 bases between. CDR3 sequence: CASSLRGGYGYTF. CDR3 nucleotide sequence: TGTGCCAGCAGCCTCCGGGGTGGATATGGCTACACCTTC.

This clone was counted a few times. This chain uses TRBV10-2 with TRBJ1-1; D call uncertain. Trimming removed 3 bases from V and 1 base from J, with 9 bases in between. This CDR3 is 14 amino acids long. Germline V gene data show CDR1 as WSHSY and CDR2 as SAAADI. CDR3 in amino acids: CASSDDLANTEAFF. The CDR3 DNA reads TGCGCCAGCAGTGATGATCTAGCGAACACTGAAGCTTTCTTT.

In this sample, this clone turned up a few times. The chain carries TRBV10-3 and TRBJ2-2; D unresolved. CDR1 ENHRY and CDR2 SYGVKD come from the germline V gene. This CDR3 comprises 12 residues. V was cut by 10 bases and J by 0 bases, with 6 bases left in between. The CDR3 loop reads CATGPNTGELFF. CDR3 in DNA: TGTGCCACCGGCCCGAACACCGGGGAGCTGTTTTTT.

The sample holds a few counts of this clone. The gene calls are TRBV5-6 and TRBJ1-5; 8 bases are a match to TRBD1. There are 12 residues in the CDR3. Germline CDR1 SGHDT, CDR2 YYEEEE. J gave up 7 bases and V 6 bases, and 3 bases lay outside the gene matches. The CDR3 reads CASTSGGQPQHF. CDR3 coding DNA: TGTGCCAGCACCTCAGGGGGCCAGCCCCAGCATTTT.

The rearrangement joins TRBV6-1 to TRBJ1-2, with D possibly matching TRBD1 (5 bases). The CDR3 has 14 residues. V gave up 4 bases and J gave up 6 bases, with 15 bases separating them. Per the germline V gene, CDR1 is MNHNS and CDR2 is SASEGT. Here the CDR3 DNA reads TGTGCCAGCAGTGGCACATGGGACGTCGATGGCTACACCTTC. Amino acids: CASSGTWDVDGYTF.

This clone turned up a few times. The chain has TRBV27 and TRBJ1-2; a possible D gene is TRBD1 (5 bases). Germline loops: CDR1 MNHEY, CDR2 SMNVEV (reference sequence). The V and J ends lost 5 bases and 4 bases respectively, with 14 bases between them. The CDR3 has 14 residues. In nucleotides, the CDR3 is TGTGCCAGCAGTCTTCAGGACATCGGCTATGGCTACACCTTC. Translated: CASSLQDIGYGYTF.

The chain combines TRBV5-8 with TRBJ2-7; the D gene is possibly TRBD1 (5 bases). CDR1 is SGHTS and CDR2 is YDEGEE in the germline V gene. This CDR3 has 14 residues. The V and J ends lost 2 bases and 1 base respectively, with 10 bases between them. CDR3 bases: TGTGCCAGCAGCTTCCTGGGGCCTTCCTACGAGCAGTACGTC. It codes for CASSFLGPSYEQYV.

The V call is TRBV6-5, the J call TRBJ1-1, with a tentative D call TRBD1 (5 bases). Germline CDR1 is MNHEY and CDR2 is SVGAGI. The CDR3 is 14 residues long. V was shortened by 5 bases and J by 1 base, with 11 bases between the two germline ends. DNA for the CDR3: TGTGCCAGCAGTGCAGGGTTGGCGAACACTGAAGCTTTCTTT. Translated: CASSAGLANTEAFF.

The chain carries TRBV19 and TRBJ1-5; 8 positions match TRBD1. The germline gives CDR1 LNHDA, CDR2 SQIVND (reference sequence). This CDR3 contains 15 residues. J lost 5 bases, V lost 5 bases, and 8 bases had no gene match. Here the CDR3 DNA reads TGTGCCAGTAGTGCGGACAGGGCTAGAGATCAGCCCCAGCATTTT. Its translation is CASSADRARDQPQHF.